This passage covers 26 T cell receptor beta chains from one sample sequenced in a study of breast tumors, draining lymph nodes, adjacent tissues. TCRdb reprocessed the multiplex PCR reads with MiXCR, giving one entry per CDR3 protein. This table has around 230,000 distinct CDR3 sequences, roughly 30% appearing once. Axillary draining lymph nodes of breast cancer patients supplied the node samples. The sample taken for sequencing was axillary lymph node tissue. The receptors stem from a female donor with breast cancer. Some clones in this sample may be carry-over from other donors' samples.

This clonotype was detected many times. CDR3 protein: CAWAGGVSGYTF. The CDR3 DNA follows: TGTGCCTGGGCAGGGGGTGTAAGTGGCTACACCTTC. The chain combines TRBV30 with TRBJ1-2; TRBD1 agrees at 7 bases. This CDR3 contains 12 residues. CDR1 is GTSNPN, CDR2 SVGIG, per germline (reference sequence). The junction had 7 bases not matched to a gene; V was cut back by 5 bases and J by 7 bases.

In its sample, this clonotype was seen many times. This chain's CDR3 is CSARDRDRAVNEQFF. The CDR3 DNA sequence: TGCAGTGCTAGAGATCGGGACAGGGCGGTAAATGAGCAGTTCTTC. V usage is TRBV20-1 and J usage is TRBJ2-1; TRBD1 aligns across 9 bases. The length of the CDR3 is 15 residues. V shed 0 bases, J shed 7 bases, and the junction held 7 bases outside the gene matches. Germline CDR1 reads DFQATT; CDR2 reads SNEGSKA (reference sequence).

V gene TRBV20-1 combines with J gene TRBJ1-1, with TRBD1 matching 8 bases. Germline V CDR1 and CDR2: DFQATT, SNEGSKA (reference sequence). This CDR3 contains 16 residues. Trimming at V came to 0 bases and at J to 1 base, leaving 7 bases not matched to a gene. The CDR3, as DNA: TGCAGTGCTAGAGATCATTGGACAGGGCCGAACACTGAAGCTTTCTTT. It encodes CSARDHWTGPNTEAFF.

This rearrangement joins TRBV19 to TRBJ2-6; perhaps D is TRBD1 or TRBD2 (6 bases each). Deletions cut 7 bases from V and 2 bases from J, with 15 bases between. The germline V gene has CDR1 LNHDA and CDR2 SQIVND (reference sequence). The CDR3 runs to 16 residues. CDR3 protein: CASTQPRGAGANVLTF. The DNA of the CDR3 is TGTGCCAGTACCCAACCTAGGGGGGCTGGGGCCAACGTCCTGACTTTC.

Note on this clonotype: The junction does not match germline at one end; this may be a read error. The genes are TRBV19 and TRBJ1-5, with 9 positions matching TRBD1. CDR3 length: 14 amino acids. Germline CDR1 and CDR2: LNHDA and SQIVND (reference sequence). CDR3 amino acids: CASSTTGGGQPQHF. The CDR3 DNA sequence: TGTGCCAGCAGTACCACAGGGGGCGGTCAGCCCCAGCATTTT.

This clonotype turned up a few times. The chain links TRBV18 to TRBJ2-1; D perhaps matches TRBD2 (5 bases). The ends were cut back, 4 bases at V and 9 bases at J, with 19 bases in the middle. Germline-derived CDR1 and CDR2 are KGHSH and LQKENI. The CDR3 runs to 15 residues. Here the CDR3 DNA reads TGTGCCAGCTCACTCCCCAACGGGATAGGTAGTGAGCAGTTCTTC. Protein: CASSLPNGIGSEQFF.

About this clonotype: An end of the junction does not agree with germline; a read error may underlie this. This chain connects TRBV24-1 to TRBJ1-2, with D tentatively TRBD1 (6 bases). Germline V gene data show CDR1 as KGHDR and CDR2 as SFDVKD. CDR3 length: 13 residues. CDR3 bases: TGTGCCGCCAGTGGACAGTCCTTCTGTGGCTACACCTTC. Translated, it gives CAASGQSFCGYTF.

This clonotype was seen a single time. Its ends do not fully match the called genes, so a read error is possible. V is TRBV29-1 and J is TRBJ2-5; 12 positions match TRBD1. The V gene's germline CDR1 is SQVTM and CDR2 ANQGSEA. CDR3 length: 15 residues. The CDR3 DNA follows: TGCAGCGAGGCTCAACGGGACAGGGGGCGGGAGACCCAAGTCTTC. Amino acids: CSEAQRDRGRETQVF.

Here the CDR3 DNA reads TGTGCCAGCAGCCTTCACACCGGACTCCTAACCTTCAATGAGCAGTTCTTC. Translation gives CASSLHTGLLTFNEQFF. This sequence joins TRBV3-2 and TRBJ2-1; the DNA was not compared with TRBD2, the D call given in the table. TRBV3-2 is flagged as a pseudogene. The CDR3 length is 17 residues.

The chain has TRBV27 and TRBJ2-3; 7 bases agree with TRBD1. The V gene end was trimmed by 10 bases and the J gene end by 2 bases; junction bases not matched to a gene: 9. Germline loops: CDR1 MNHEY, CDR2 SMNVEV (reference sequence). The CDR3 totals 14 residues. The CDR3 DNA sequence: TGTGCCACCCACGACAGGGCAATCACAGATACGCAGTATTTT. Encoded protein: CATHDRAITDTQYF.

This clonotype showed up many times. The CDR3 DNA reads TGTGCCAGCAGCGTAGAATCGGCTAGCGGACAAGAGACCCAGTACTTC. Amino acids: CASSVESASGQETQYF. The chain employs TRBV9 and TRBJ2-5; 7 bases agree with TRBD2. This CDR3 contains 16 residues. Germline assignment: CDR1 SGDLS and CDR2 YYNGEE. Trimming took 0 bases from V and 2 from J; bases not matched to a gene: 7.

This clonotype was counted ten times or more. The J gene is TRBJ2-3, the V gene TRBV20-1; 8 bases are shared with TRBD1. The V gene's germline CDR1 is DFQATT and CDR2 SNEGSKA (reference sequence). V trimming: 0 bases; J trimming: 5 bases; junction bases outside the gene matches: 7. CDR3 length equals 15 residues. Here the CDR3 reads CSARDPRGQRDTQYF. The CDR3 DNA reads TGCAGTGCTAGAGATCCCAGGGGGCAGAGAGATACGCAGTATTTT.

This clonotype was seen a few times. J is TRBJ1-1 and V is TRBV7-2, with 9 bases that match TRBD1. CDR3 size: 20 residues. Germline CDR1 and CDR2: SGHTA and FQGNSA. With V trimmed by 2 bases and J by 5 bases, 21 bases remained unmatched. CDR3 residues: CASSLIGRANRGRLGTEAFF. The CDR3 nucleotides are TGTGCCAGCAGCTTAATTGGTAGGGCAAACAGGGGGCGCCTAGGGACTGAAGCTTTCTTT.

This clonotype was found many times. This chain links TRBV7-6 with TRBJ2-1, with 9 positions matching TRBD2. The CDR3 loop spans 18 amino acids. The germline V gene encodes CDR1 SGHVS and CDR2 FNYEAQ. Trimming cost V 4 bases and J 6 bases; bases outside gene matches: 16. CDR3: CASSSRPFSREGSNEQFF. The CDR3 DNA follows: TGTGCCAGCAGCTCCCGACCCTTCTCGCGGGAGGGTAGCAATGAGCAGTTCTTC.

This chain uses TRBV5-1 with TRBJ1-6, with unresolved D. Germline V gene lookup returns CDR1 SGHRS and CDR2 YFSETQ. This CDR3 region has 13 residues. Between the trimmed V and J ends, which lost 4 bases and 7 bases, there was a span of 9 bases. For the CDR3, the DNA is TGCGCCAGCAGCCCGGCGGGGAATTCACCCCTCCACTTT. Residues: CASSPAGNSPLHF.

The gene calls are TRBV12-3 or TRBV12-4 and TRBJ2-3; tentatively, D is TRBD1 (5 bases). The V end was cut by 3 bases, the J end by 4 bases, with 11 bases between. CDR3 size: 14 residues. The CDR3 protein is CASSLIQVSDTQYF. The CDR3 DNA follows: TGTGCCAGCAGTTTGATACAGGTGTCAGATACGCAGTATTTT.

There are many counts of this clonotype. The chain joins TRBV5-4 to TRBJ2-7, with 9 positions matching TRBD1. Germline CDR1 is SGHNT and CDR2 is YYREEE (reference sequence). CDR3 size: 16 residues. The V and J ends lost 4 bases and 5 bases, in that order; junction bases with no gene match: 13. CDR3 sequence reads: CASSQLIGQGINEQYF. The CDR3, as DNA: TGTGCCAGCAGCCAATTAATAGGACAGGGGATCAACGAGCAGTACTTC.

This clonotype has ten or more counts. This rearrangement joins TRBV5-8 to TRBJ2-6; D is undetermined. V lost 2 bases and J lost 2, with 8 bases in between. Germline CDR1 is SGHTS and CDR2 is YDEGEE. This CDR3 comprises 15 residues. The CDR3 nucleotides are TGTGCCAGCAGCTTAAAGAGCCCTGGGGCCAACGTCCTGACTTTC. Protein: CASSLKSPGANVLTF.

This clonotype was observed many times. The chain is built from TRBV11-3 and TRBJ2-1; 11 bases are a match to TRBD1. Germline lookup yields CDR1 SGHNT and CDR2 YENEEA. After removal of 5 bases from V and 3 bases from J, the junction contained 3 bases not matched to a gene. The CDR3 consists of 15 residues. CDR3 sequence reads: CASSLGTGGYNEQFF. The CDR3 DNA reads TGTGCCAGCAGCCTAGGGACAGGGGGCTACAATGAGCAGTTCTTC.

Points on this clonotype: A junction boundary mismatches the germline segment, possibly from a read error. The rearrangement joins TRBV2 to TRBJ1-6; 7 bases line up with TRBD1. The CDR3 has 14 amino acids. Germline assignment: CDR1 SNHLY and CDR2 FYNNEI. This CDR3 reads CASMEGAKGSPLHF. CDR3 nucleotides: TGTGCCAGCATGGAGGGGGCGAAGGGTTCACCCCTCCACTTC.

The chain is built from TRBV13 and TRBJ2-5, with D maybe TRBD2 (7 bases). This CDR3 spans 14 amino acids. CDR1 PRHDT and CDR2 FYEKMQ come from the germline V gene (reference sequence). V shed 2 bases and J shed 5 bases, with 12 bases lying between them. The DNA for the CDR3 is TGTGCCAGCAGCTTACTAGGGGGGGGGGAGACCCAGTACTTC. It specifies CASSLLGGGETQYF.

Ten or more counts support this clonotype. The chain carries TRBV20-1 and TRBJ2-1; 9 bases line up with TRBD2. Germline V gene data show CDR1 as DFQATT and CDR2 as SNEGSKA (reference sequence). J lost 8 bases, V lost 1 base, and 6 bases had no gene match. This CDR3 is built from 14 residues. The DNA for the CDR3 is TGCAGTGCTAGAGTTAGCGGGAGAAGGGATGAGCAGTTCTTC. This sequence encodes CSARVSGRRDEQFF.

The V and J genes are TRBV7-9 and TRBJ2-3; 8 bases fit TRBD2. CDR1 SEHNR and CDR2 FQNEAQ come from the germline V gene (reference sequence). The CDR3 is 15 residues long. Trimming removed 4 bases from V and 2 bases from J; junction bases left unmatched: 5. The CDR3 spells CASSSSGRPTDTQYF. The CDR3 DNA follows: TGTGCCAGCAGCTCCAGCGGGAGACCCACAGATACGCAGTATTTT.

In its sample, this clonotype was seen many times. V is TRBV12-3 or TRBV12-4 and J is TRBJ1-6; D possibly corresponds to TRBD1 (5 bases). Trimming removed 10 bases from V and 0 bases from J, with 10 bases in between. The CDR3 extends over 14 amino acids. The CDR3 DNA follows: TGTGCCACCAGGGTTAGCTCCTATAATTCACCCCTCCACTTT. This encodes CATRVSSYNSPLHF.

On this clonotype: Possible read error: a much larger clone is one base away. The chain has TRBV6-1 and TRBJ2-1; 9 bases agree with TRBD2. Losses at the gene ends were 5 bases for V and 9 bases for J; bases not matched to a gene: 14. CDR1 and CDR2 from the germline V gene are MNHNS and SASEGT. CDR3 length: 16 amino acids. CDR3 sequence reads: CASSKNSGRMTGEQFF. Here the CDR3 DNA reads TGTGCCAGCAGTAAGAACAGCGGGAGGATGACGGGTGAGCAGTTCTTC.

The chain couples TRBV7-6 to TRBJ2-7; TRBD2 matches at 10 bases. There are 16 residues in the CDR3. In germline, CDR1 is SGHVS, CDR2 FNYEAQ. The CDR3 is CAHKTYGTSVRYEQYF. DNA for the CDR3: TGTGCTCATAAAACCTACGGGACTAGCGTACGCTACGAGCAGTACTTC.